Included here is one T cell receptor beta chain sequence, with context. As yet, its antigen is unknown. The data were obtained in a study of CD8 T cell repertoires and HIV-1 epitope variants. Study background: Tested: three Gag epitope families, Nef HW9 and YT9. Enriched T cells were co-cultured with equal autologous T cell-negative cells.

The germline V gene encodes CDR1 LGHNA and CDR2 YSLEER. The V gene lost 0 bases and the J gene lost 3 bases, with 6 bases spanning the gap. This CDR3 has 13 amino acids. The protocol was immunoSEQ multiplex PCR, while the TCRdb copy is restricted to in-frame clones and leaves out a portion. Of just under 3,500 clones in the sample, about three fifths were seen once. This TCR was sampled from a male donor with HIV. The material sequenced was cultured CD8+ T cells derived from PBMCs. The chain couples TRBV4-3 to TRBJ2-7, with no clear D. This CDR3 is CASSQELSYEQYF. CDR3 nucleotides: TGCGCCAGCAGCCAAGAATTAAGCTACGAGCAGTACTTC.